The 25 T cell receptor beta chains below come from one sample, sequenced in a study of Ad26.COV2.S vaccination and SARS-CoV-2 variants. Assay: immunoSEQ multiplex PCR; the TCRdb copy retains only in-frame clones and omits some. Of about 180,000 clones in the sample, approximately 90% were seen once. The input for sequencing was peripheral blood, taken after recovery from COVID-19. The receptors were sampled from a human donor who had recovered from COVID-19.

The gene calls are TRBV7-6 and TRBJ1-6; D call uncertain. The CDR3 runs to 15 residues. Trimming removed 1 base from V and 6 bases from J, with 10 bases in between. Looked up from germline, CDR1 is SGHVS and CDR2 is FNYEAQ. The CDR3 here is CASSLVRASNSPLHF. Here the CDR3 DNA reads TGTGCCAGCAGCTTAGTCCGGGCGAGTAATTCACCCCTCCACTTT.

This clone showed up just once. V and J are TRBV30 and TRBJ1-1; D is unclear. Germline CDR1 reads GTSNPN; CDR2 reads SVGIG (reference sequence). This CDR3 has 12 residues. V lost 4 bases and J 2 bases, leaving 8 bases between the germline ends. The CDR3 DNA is TGTGCCTGGAACGGCGGAAACACTGAAGCTTTCTTT. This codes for CAWNGGNTEAFF.

The DNA of the CDR3 is TGTGCCAGCAGCCCCGGGACTAGCTGGGGGGATACGCAGTATTTT. Translated, it gives CASSPGTSWGDTQYF. The chain joins TRBV5-5 to TRBJ2-3; 9 nucleotides line up with TRBD2. This CDR3 is 15 amino acids long. CDR1 is SGHKS and CDR2 is YYEKEE in the germline V gene (reference sequence). V shed 4 bases and J 6 bases; nucleotides not matched to a gene: 9.

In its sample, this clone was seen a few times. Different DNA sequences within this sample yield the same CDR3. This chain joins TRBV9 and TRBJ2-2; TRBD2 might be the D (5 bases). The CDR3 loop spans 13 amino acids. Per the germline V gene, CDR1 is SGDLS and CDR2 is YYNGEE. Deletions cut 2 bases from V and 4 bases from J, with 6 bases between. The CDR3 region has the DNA TGTGCCAGCAGCGTCGGGGTCACCGGGGAGCTGTTTTTT. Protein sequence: CASSVGVTGELFF. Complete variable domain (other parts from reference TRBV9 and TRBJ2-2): DSGVTQTPKHLITATGQRVTLRCSPRSGDLSVYWYQQSLDQGLQFLIQYYNGEERAKGNILERFSAQQFPDLHSELNLSSLELGDSALYFCASSVGVTGELFFGEGSRLTVL.

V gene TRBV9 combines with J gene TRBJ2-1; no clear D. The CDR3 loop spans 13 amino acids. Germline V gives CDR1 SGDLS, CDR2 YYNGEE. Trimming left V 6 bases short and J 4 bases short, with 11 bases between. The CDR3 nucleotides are TGTGCCAGCACACCGGCAGAGTACAATGAGCAGTTCTTC. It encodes CASTPAEYNEQFF.

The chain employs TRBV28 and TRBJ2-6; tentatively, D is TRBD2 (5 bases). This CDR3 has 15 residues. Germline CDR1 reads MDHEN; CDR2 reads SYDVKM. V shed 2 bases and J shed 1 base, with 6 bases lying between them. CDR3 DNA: TGTGCCAGCAGTTTACCGGGGTCTGGGGCCAACGTCCTGACTTTC. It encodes CASSLPGSGANVLTF. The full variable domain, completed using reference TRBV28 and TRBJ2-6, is DVKVTQSSRYLVKRTGEKVFLECVQDMDHENMFWYRQDPGLGLRLIYFSYDVKMKEKGDIPEGYSVSREKKERFSLILESASTNQTSMYLCASSLPGSGANVLTFGAGSRLTVL.

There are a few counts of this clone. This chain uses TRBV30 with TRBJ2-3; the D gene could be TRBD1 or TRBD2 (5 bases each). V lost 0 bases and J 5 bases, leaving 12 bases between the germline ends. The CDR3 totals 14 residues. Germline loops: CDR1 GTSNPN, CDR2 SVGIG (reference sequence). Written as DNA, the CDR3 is TGTGCCTGGAGTGTCTCGGGACCCCAAGATACGCAGTATTTT. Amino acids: CAWSVSGPQDTQYF.

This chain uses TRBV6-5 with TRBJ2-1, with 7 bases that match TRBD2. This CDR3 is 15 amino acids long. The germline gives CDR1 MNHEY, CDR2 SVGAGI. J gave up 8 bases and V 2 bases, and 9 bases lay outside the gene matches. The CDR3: CASSYDRLALDEQFF. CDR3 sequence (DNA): TGTGCCAGCAGTTACGACAGACTAGCTCTGGATGAGCAGTTCTTC.

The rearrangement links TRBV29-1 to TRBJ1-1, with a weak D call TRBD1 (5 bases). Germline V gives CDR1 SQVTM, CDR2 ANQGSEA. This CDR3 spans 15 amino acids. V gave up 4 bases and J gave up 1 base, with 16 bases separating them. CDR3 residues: CSVGGGHAENTEAFF. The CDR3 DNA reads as TGCAGCGTTGGAGGAGGACATGCAGAGAACACTGAAGCTTTCTTT.

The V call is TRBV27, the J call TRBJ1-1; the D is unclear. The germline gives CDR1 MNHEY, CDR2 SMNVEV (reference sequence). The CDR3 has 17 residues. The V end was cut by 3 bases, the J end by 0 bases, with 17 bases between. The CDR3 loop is CASSFTPQDPMNTEAFF. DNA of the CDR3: TGTGCCAGCAGTTTCACCCCTCAGGATCCAATGAACACTGAAGCTTTCTTT.

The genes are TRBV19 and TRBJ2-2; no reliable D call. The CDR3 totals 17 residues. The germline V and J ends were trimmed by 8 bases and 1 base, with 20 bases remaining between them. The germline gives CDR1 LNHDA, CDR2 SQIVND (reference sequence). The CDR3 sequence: CASESHLLTGNTGELFF. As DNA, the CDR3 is TGTGCCAGTGAATCCCACCTCTTGACGGGGAACACCGGGGAGCTGTTTTTT.

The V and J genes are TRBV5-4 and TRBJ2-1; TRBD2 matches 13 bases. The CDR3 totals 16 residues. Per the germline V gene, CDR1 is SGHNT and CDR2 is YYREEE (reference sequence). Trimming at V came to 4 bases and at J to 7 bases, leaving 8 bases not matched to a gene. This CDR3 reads CASSPPLAGGPNEQFF. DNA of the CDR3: TGTGCCAGCAGCCCACCACTAGCGGGAGGGCCGAATGAGCAGTTCTTC.

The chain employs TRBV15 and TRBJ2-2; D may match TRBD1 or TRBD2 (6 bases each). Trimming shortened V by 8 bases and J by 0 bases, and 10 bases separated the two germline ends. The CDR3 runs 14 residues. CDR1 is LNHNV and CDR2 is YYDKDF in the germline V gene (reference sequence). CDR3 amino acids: CATRGPSNTGELFF. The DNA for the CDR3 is TGTGCCACCCGGGGGCCTTCGAACACCGGGGAGCTGTTTTTT.

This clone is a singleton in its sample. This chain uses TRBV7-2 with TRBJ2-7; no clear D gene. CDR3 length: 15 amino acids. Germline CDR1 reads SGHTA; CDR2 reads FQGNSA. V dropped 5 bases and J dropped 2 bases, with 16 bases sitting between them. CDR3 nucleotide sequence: TGTGCCAGCAGCCTACGACTGGGCCCCACCTACGAGCAGTACTTC. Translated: CASSLRLGPTYEQYF.

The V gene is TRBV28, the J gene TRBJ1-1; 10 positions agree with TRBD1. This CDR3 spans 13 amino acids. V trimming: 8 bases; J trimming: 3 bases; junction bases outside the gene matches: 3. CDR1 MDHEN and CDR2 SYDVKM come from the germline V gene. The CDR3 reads CASHGTGDTEAFF. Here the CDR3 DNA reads TGTGCCAGCCACGGGACAGGGGACACTGAAGCTTTCTTT.

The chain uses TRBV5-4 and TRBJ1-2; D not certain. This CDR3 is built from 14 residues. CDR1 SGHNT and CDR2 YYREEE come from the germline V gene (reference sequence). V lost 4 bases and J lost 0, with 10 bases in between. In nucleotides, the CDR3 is TGTGCCAGCAGCGAGGAGGGAGCTAACTATGGCTACACCTTC. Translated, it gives CASSEEGANYGYTF.

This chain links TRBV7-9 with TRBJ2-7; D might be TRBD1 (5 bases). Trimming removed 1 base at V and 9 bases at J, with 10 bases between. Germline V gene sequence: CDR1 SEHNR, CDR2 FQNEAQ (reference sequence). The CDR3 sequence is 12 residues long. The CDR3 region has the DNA TGTGCCAGCAGCTTAGAGTCCCAGGGGCAGTACTTC. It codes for CASSLESQGQYF.

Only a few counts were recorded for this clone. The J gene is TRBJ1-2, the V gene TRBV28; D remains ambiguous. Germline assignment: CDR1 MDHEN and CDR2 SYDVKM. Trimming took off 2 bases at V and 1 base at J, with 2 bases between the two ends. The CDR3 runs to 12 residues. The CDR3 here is CASSLINYGYTF. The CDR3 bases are TGTGCCAGCAGTTTAATTAACTATGGCTACACCTTC.

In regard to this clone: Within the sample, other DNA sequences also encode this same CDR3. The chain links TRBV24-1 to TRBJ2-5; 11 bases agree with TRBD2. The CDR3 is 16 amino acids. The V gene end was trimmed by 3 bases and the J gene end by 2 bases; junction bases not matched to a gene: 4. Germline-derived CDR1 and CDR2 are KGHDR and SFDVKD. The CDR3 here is CATSDPRTSGQETQYF. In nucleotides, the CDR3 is TGTGCCACCAGTGATCCACGGACTAGCGGGCAAGAGACCCAGTACTTC.

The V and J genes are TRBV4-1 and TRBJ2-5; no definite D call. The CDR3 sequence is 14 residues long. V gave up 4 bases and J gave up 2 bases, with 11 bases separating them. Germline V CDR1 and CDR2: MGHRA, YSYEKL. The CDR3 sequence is CASSPRNLQETQYF. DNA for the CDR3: TGCGCCAGCAGCCCCCGGAACCTACAAGAGACCCAGTACTTC.

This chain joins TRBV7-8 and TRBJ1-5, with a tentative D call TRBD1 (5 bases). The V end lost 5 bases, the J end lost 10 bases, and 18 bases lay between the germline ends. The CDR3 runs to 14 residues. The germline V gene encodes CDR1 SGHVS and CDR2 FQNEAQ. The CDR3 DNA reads TGTGCCAGCAGCCCCCTCCCAGGGCAGGGACCCCAGCATTTT. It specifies CASSPLPGQGPQHF.

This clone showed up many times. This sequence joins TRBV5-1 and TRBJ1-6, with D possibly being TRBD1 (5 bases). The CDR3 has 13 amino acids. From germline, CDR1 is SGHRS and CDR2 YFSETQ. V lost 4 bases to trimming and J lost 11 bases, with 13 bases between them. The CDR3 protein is CASSRDSQPPLHF. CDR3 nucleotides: TGCGCCAGCAGCAGAGACAGCCAACCACCCCTCCACTTT.

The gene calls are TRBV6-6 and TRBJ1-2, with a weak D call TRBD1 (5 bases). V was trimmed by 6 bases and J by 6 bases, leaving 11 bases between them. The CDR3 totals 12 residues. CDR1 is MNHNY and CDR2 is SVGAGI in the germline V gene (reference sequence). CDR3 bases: TGTGCCAGCAGCCCGAGGGGAGATGGCTACACCTTC. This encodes CASSPRGDGYTF.

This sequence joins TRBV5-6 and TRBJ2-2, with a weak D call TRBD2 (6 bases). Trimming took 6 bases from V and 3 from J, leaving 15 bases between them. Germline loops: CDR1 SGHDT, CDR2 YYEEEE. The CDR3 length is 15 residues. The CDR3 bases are TGTGCCAGCACCATCGAAAGGAGGGACACCGGGGAGCTGTTTTTT. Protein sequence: CASTIERRDTGELFF. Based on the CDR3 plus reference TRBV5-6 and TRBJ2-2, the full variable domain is DAGVTQSPTHLIKTRGQQVTLRCSPKSGHDTVSWYQQALGQGPQFIFQYYEEEERQRGNFPDRFSGHQFPNYSSELNVNALLLGDSALYLCASTIERRDTGELFFGEGSRLTVL.

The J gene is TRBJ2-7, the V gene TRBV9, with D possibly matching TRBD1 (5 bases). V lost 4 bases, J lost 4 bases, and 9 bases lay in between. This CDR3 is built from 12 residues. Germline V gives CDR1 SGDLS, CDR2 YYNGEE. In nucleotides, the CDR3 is TGTGCCAGCAGCCAAGGGGATTACGAGCAGTACTTC. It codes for CASSQGDYEQYF.